The 9 T cell receptor beta chains below come from one sample, sequenced in a study of molecular identifiers for immune sequencing clone quantification. TCRdb reprocessed the PCR reads with MiXCR, giving one entry per CDR3 protein. The data hold roughly 40,000 distinct CDR3 sequences, with 18% observed a single time. Sequenced input: naive CD8+ T cells from blood, with Jurkat cell RNA spiked in. The subset: FACS-sorted CD8+CD4-CCR7+CD45RA+ naive T cells. The origin of the receptors is a human donor in good health. Some libraries in this study had Jurkat cell RNA spiked in.

This clonotype has a count of ten or more. The chain carries TRBV25-1 and TRBJ2-7; D ambiguous. The CDR3 covers 14 residues. Trimming took off 3 bases at V and 2 bases at J, with 11 bases between the two ends. The germline CDR1 and CDR2 sequences are MGHDK and SYGVNS. CDR3 loop: CASSDPPSTYEQYF. The CDR3 DNA sequence: TGTGCCAGCAGTGACCCTCCCTCAACCTACGAGCAGTACTTC.

At least ten counts were recorded for this clonotype. This sequence joins TRBV29-1 and TRBJ2-7, with 9 bases lining up with TRBD1. Germline V gene data show CDR1 as SQVTM and CDR2 as ANQGSEA. With 6 bases clipped from V and 2 bases from J, the junction kept 8 bases outside the gene matches. This CDR3 spans 14 amino acids. This chain's CDR3 is CSVERDRAPYEQYF. The DNA of the CDR3 is TGCAGCGTCGAACGGGACAGGGCCCCCTACGAGCAGTACTTC.

This chain joins TRBV12-3 or TRBV12-4 and TRBJ2-7, with 8 bases that match TRBD2. The length of the CDR3 is 14 residues. Germline trimming cut 4 bases from V and 6 bases from J; bases unmatched to any gene: 8. CDR3 amino acids: CASSWGLGPLEQYF. The CDR3, as DNA: TGTGCCAGCAGTTGGGGACTAGGACCTCTCGAGCAGTACTTC.

This clonotype was seen repeatedly, ten times or more. This chain connects TRBV4-2 to TRBJ2-2; no firm D call. V was pared by 3 bases and J by 9 bases, with 8 bases between. The CDR3 loop spans 12 amino acids. Germline lookup yields CDR1 LGHNA and CDR2 YNFKEQ. The CDR3 is CASSQVPRELFF. CDR3 bases: TGTGCCAGCAGCCAGGTCCCCCGGGAGCTGTTTTTT.

This clonotype was picked up many times. CDR3 bases: TGTGCCAGCAGCCACGTTGAGTCCTACAATGAGCAGTTCTTC. Its translation: CASSHVESYNEQFF. The V gene is TRBV7-2, the J gene TRBJ2-1; D ambiguous. The CDR3 is 14 residues long. From germline, CDR1 is SGHTA and CDR2 FQGNSA. V was trimmed by 5 bases and J by 1 base, leaving 9 bases between them.

This clonotype was seen many times. V gene TRBV27 combines with J gene TRBJ2-3; TRBD2 might be the D (6 bases). Per the germline V gene, CDR1 is MNHEY and CDR2 is SMNVEV (reference sequence). Between the trimmed V and J ends, which lost 4 bases and 0 bases, there was a span of 8 bases. The CDR3 has 14 residues. The CDR3 DNA reads as TGTGCCAGCAGTTGGGGGGTGAGCACAGATACGCAGTATTTT. Amino acids: CASSWGVSTDTQYF.

Concerning this clonotype: Possible read error: a much larger clone is one base away. The CDR3 coding sequence is TGCGCCAGCAGCTTGGGTCTGGAGCAGTTCTTC. It codes for CASSLGLEQFF. The chain uses TRBV5-1 and TRBJ2-1; D is unresolved. Trimming left V 0 bases short and J 10 bases short, with 5 bases between. CDR1 is SGHRS, CDR2 YFSETQ, per germline. The CDR3 extends over 11 amino acids.

The sample holds many counts of this clonotype. The gene calls are TRBV7-9 and TRBJ2-1; perhaps TRBD1 as D (6 bases). The CDR3 is 15 amino acids. Germline CDR1 reads SEHNR; CDR2 reads FQNEAQ (reference sequence). Trimming took off 2 bases at V and 3 bases at J, with 11 bases between the two ends. The CDR3 coding sequence is TGTGCCAGCAGCTTAAGGACAGTCAACTACAATGAGCAGTTCTTC. It translates to CASSLRTVNYNEQFF.

Comments on this clonotype: Given a much more abundant clone one base away, this may be a read error. The chain carries TRBV9 and TRBJ2-7; 8 bases match TRBD2. CDR1 and CDR2 (germline): SGDLS, YYNGEE. This CDR3 comprises 15 residues. CDR3 sequence reads: CAGSVESGSSYEQYF. CDR3 sequence (DNA): TGTGCCGGCAGCGTAGAAAGCGGGAGCTCCTACGAGCAGTACTTC.